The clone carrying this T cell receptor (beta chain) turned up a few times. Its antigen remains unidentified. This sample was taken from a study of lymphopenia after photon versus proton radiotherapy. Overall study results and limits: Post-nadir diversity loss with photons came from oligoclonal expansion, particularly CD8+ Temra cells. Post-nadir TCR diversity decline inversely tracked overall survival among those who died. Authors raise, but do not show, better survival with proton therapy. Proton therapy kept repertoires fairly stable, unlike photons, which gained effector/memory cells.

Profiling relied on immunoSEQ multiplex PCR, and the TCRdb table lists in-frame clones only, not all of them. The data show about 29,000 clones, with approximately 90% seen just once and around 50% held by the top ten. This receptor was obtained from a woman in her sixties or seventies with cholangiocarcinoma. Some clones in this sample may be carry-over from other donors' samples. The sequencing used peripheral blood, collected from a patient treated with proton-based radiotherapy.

The CDR3 here is CASSVQSNQPQHF. The CDR3 DNA is TGCGCCAGCAGTGTCCAAAGCAATCAGCCCCAGCATTTT. The chain links TRBV10-2 to TRBJ1-5; D is ambiguous. Between the trimmed V and J ends, which lost 4 bases and 1 base, there was a span of 5 bases. CDR3 length: 13 amino acids. CDR1 and CDR2 from the germline V gene are WSHSY and SAAADI.